The clone carrying this T cell receptor beta chain appeared many times. Amplification yielded TCR beta CDR3 regions, with RNA transcripts as the source. HTBI primers were the set used in a first-round RT-PCR of the TCR CDR3. TCRdb fed the multiplex PCR reads into MiXCR, producing one record per CDR3 protein. The table lists 500,000 to 650,000 distinct CDR3 sequences, more than 12% of them singletons. This CDR3 has 15 residues. CDR1 MDHEN and CDR2 SYDVKM come from the germline V gene. V lost 3 bases to trimming and J lost 0 bases, with 10 bases between them. This entry belongs to a study of T cells in Graves' hyperthyroidism and ophthalmopathy.

The sequence came from a woman between 45 and 60 years old with Graves' ophthalmopathy. The V call is TRBV28, the J call TRBJ2-3; no clear D. The sample comprised blood. CDR3 loop: CASSLEASSTDTQYF. CDR3 sequence (DNA): TGTGCCAGCAGTTTGGAAGCCTCGAGCACAGATACGCAGTATTTT.